What follows are 12 T cell receptor beta chains derived from one specimen sequenced in a study of OX40 agonist ivuxolimab in advanced cancers. The assay was immunoSEQ multiplex PCR, and TCRdb's table has in-frame clones only and misses some. The profile shows 90,000 to 100,000 clones, approximately 86% of them singletons. Sequences were derived from CD4+ or CD8+ T cells sorted from blood, sampled in a trial of the OX40 agonist ivuxolimab. These TCRs come from an adult with an advanced solid tumor such as melanoma, head and neck, liver or kidney cancer.

V gene TRBV19 combines with J gene TRBJ2-3; TRBD1 matches 9 bases. The CDR3 loop spans 15 amino acids. The germline CDR1 and CDR2 sequences are LNHDA and SQIVND (reference sequence). V trimming: 4 bases; J trimming: 5 bases; junction bases outside the gene matches: 7. CDR3 sequence: CASSKWGDREDTQYF. DNA of the CDR3: TGTGCCAGTAGTAAATGGGGGGACAGGGAAGATACGCAGTATTTT. Filled out from reference TRBV19 and TRBJ2-3, the complete variable domain reads DGGITQSPKYLFRKEGQNVTLSCEQNLNHDAMYWYRQDPGQGLRLIYYSQIVNDFQKGDIAEGYSVSREKKESFPLTVTSAQKNPTAFYLCASSKWGDREDTQYFGPGTRLTVL.

The rearrangement links TRBV2 to TRBJ2-1, with 8 bases lining up with TRBD2. Per germline, CDR1 SNHLY and CDR2 FYNNEI. The CDR3 is 18 amino acids. Trimming cost V 1 base and J 6 bases; bases outside gene matches: 14. The CDR3 here is CASSEGGNPGLGLNEQFF. CDR3 in DNA: TGTGCCAGCAGTGAAGGGGGGAACCCGGGACTAGGGCTCAATGAGCAGTTCTTC.

This chain uses TRBV11-3 with TRBJ1-1, with D hard to call. CDR1 SGHNT and CDR2 YENEEA come from the germline V gene. Trimming left V 0 bases short and J 8 bases short, with 7 bases between. The CDR3 spans 12 residues. This CDR3 reads CASSLDRGEAFF. CDR3 sequence (DNA): TGTGCCAGCAGCTTAGATCGAGGAGAAGCTTTCTTT. The variable domain in full, with the rest retrieved from reference TRBV11-3 and TRBJ1-1, is EAGVVQSPRYKIIEKKQPVAFWCNPISGHNTLYWYLQNLGQGPELLIRYENEEAVDDSQLPKDRFSAERLKGVDSTLKIQPAELGDSAVYLCASSLDRGEAFFGQGTRLTVV.

For the CDR3, the DNA is TGTGCCAGCAATCAAGACAGGGGCCAAGAGACCCAGTACTTC. This codes for CASNQDRGQETQYF. The chain employs TRBV2 and TRBJ2-5, with 8 bases lining up with TRBD1. Looked up from germline, CDR1 is SNHLY and CDR2 is FYNNEI. V gave up 7 bases and J gave up 1 base; unmatched junction bases: 5. The CDR3 spans 14 residues.

V is TRBV6-6 and J is TRBJ1-1; D possibly corresponds to TRBD1 (5 bases). The CDR3 consists of 14 residues. With 10 bases removed from V and 8 bases from J, the gap between germline ends came to 23 bases. CDR1 is MNHNY and CDR2 is SVGAGI in the germline V gene (reference sequence). As DNA, the CDR3 is TGTGCCATCGATCCAAGGGGCCGAACAACCGAAGCTTTCTTT. It specifies CAIDPRGRTTEAFF.

This clone was counted a few times. V gene TRBV9 combines with J gene TRBJ2-2, with 9 positions matching TRBD2. This CDR3 spans 16 amino acids. The junction had 8 bases not matched to a gene; V was cut back by 2 bases and J by 6 bases. Germline CDR1 and CDR2: SGDLS and YYNGEE. The CDR3 spells CASSVTSGLGPGELFF. The CDR3, as DNA: TGTGCCAGCAGCGTGACTAGCGGACTGGGCCCCGGGGAGCTGTTTTTT.

CDR3 loop: CASSRTATNEKLFF. The CDR3 nucleotides are TGTGCCAGCAGCCGGACAGCAACTAATGAAAAACTGTTTTTT. The rearrangement links TRBV27 to TRBJ1-4; possibly TRBD1 for D (6 bases). Germline CDR1 reads MNHEY; CDR2 reads SMNVEV (reference sequence). The CDR3 has 14 amino acids. Deletions cut 6 bases from V and 0 bases from J, with 8 bases between.

The chain couples TRBV4-3 to TRBJ1-1; 9 nucleotides match TRBD1. Losses at the gene ends were 0 bases for V and 8 bases for J; bases not matched to a gene: 10. Germline-derived CDR1 and CDR2 are LGHNA and YSLEER. The CDR3 is 16 residues long. The CDR3 nucleotides are TGCGCCAGCAGCCAAGACGGATACAGGGGGCTAGCGGAAGCTTTCTTT. It is translated as CASSQDGYRGLAEAFF.

In DNA, the CDR3 is TGTGCCAGCCATGGTAGCTATGGCACAGATACGCAGTATTTT. Encoded protein: CASHGSYGTDTQYF. The chain has TRBV28 and TRBJ2-3; D gene ambiguous. The CDR3 is 14 residues long. With 8 bases removed from V and 1 base from J, the gap between germline ends came to 13 bases. CDR1 MDHEN and CDR2 SYDVKM come from the germline V gene.

The chain is built from TRBV7-2 and TRBJ1-5, with D tentatively TRBD1 (6 bases). Germline lookup yields CDR1 SGHTA and CDR2 FQGNSA. CDR3 size: 15 residues. Trimming removed 1 base from V and 7 bases from J, with 14 bases in between. The CDR3 DNA sequence: TGTGCCAGCAGCTTAGTGCATTCCGGGGGCCAGCCCCAGCATTTT. As protein: CASSLVHSGGQPQHF.

This chain joins TRBV4-1 and TRBJ2-4; D possibly corresponds to TRBD2 (5 bases). The ends were cut back, 0 bases at V and 0 bases at J, with 12 bases in the middle. Germline CDR1 is MGHRA and CDR2 is YSYEKL. This CDR3 region has 17 residues. The DNA for the CDR3 is TGCGCCAGCAGCCAAGAAGGTGGACTCCAAGCCAAAAACATTCAGTACTTC. Protein: CASSQEGGLQAKNIQYF.

The chain is built from TRBV30 and TRBJ2-3; D possibly uses TRBD1 or TRBD2 (5 bases each). Germline assignment: CDR1 GTSNPN and CDR2 SVGIG (reference sequence). Trimming left V 3 bases short and J 2 bases short, with 12 bases between. This CDR3 contains 14 residues. DNA for the CDR3: TGTGCCTGGAGGTCCCCCGGGGCCACAGATACGCAGTATTTT. Its translation: CAWRSPGATDTQYF.